At least ten counts were recorded for the clone carrying this T cell receptor beta chain. Its specificity is not known. Looked up from germline, CDR1 is MNHEY and CDR2 is SVGEGT. V gave up 2 bases and J gave up 4 bases, with 20 bases separating them. CDR3 size: 17 residues. This sample was included in a study of Graves' ophthalmopathy and Graves' hyperthyroidism. Study as a whole: Peripheral blood was obtained at first diagnosis, ahead of any treatment. Findings of the study overall: Most clonotypes expanded in thyroid above 0.001 frequency were present in blood too.

Amplification of the TCR beta CDR3 regions used RNA transcripts (as template). The first round was an RT-PCR with HTBI primers, and the second round was a multiplex PCR. Each CDR3 protein gets one entry after TCRdb re-called the multiplex PCR reads with MiXCR. In the table there are fewer than 350,000 distinct CDR3 sequences, roughly 16% of which are singletons. Fresh peripheral blood, 8.5 to 10 ml, was the PBMC source. The TCR originated in an adult man with Graves' ophthalmopathy. The sample comprised peripheral blood. V gene TRBV6-2 or TRBV6-3 combines with J gene TRBJ2-5, with a weak D call TRBD2 (6 bases). DNA of the CDR3: TGTGCCAGCAGTTACCCCAGGCAGGGAGGCCAAGGAGAGACCCAGTACTTC. Encoded protein: CASSYPRQGGQGETQYF.